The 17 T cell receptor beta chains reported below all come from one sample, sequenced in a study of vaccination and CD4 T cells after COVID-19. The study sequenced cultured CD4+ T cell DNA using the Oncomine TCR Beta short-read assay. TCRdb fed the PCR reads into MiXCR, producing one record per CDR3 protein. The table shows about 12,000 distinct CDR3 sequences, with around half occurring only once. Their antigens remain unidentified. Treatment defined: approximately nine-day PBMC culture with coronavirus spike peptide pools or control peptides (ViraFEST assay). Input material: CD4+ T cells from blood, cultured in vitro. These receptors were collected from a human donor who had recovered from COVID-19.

The CDR3 protein is CASSFLPLYGYTF. The CDR3, as DNA: TGTGCCAGCAGCTTTTTGCCACTCTATGGCTACACCTTC. The chain joins TRBV11-2 to TRBJ1-2; D ambiguous. The CDR3 totals 13 residues. CDR1 is SGHAT, CDR2 FQNNGV, per germline. Trimming left V 3 bases short and J 4 bases short, with 9 bases between.

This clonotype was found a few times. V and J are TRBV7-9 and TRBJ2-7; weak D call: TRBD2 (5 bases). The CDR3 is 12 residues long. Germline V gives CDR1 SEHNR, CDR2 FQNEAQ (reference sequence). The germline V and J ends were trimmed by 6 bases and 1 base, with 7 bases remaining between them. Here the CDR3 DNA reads TGTGCCAGCAGTAGAGGGTCCTACGAGCAGTACTTC. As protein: CASSRGSYEQYF.

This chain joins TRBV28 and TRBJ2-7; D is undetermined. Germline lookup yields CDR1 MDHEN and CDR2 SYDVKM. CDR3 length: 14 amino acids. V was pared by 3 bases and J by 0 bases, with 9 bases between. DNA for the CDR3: TGTGCCAGCAGTTTTGGGCCCAGCTCCTACGAGCAGTACTTC. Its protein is CASSFGPSSYEQYF. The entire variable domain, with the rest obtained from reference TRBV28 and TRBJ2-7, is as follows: DVKVTQSSRYLVKRTGEKVFLECVQDMDHENMFWYRQDPGLGLRLIYFSYDVKMKEKGDIPEGYSVSREKKERFSLILESASTNQTSMYLCASSFGPSSYEQYFGPGTRLTVT.

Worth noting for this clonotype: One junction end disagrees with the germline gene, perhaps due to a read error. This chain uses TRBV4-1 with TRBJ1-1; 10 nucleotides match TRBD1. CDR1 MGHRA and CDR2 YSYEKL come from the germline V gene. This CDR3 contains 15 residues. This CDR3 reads CAGSAPGQGRTEAFF. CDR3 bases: TGCGCCGGCAGCGCCCCGGGACAGGGGAGGACTGAAGCTTTCTTT.

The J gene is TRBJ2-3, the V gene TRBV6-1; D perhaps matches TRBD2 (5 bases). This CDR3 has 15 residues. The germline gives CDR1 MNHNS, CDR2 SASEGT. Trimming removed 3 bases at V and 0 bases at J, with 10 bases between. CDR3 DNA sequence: TGTGCCAGCAGTGAGGGTAGCGCGAGCACAGATACGCAGTATTTT. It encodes CASSEGSASTDTQYF.

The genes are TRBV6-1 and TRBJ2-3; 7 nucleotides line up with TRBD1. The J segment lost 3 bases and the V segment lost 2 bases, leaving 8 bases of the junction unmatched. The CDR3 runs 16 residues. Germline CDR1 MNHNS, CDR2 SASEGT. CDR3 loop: CASSENLRGRTDTQYF. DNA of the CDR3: TGTGCCAGCAGTGAAAATCTTAGGGGGCGAACAGATACGCAGTATTTT.

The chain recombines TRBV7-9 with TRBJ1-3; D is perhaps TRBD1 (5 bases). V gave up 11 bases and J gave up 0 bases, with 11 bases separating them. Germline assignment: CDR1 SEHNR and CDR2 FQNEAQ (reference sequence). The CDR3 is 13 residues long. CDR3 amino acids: CAGGPGSGNTIYF. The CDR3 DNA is TGTGCCGGGGGACCCGGCTCTGGAAACACCATATATTTT. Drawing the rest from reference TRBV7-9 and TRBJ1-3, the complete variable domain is DTGVSQNPRHKITKRGQNVTFRCDPISEHNRLYWYRQTLGQGPEFLTYFQNEAQLEKSRLLSDRFSAERPKGSFSTLEIQRTEQGDSAMYLCAGGPGSGNTIYFGEGSWLTVV.

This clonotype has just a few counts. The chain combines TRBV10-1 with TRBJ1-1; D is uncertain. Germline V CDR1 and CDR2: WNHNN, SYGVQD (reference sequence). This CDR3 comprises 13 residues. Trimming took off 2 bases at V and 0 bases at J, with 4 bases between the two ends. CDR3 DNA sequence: TGCGCCAGCAGTGAGGAGTTGAACACTGAAGCTTTCTTT. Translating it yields CASSEELNTEAFF.

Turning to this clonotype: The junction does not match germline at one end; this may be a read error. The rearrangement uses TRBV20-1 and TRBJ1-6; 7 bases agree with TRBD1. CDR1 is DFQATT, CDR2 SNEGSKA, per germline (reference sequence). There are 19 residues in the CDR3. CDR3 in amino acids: CSARDRDGLAGSYNSPLHF. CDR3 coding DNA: TGCAGTGCGAGAGACAGGGATGGTCTCGCCGGCTCCTATAATTCACCCCTCCACTTT.

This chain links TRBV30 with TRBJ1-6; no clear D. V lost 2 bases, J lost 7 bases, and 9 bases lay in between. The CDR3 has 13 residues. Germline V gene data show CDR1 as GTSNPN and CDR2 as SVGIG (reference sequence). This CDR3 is CAWSREGNSPLHF. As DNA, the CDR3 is TGTGCCTGGAGTAGGGAGGGAAATTCACCCCTCCACTTT.

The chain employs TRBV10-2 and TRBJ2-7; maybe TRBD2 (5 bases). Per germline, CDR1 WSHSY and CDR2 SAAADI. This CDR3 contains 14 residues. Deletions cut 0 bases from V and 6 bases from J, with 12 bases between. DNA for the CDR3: TGCGCCAGCAGTGAGTCGGGCAGAGGAGGCGAGCAGTACTTC. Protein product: CASSESGRGGEQYF.

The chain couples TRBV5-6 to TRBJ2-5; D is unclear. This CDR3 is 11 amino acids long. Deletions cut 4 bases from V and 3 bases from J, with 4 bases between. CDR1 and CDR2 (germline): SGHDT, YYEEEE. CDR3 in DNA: TGTGCCAGCAGCATCAAAGAGACCCAGTACTTC. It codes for CASSIKETQYF.

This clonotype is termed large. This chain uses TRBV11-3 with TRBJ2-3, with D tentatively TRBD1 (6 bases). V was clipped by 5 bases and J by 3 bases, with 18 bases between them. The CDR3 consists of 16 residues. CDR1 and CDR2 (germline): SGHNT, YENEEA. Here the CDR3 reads CASSPGNRVETDTQYF. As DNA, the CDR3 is TGTGCCAGCAGCCCAGGGAACAGGGTAGAGACAGATACGCAGTATTTT. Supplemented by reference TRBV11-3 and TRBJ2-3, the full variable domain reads EAGVVQSPRYKIIEKKQPVAFWCNPISGHNTLYWYLQNLGQGPELLIRYENEEAVDDSQLPKDRFSAERLKGVDSTLKIQPAELGDSAVYLCASSPGNRVETDTQYFGPGTRLTVL.

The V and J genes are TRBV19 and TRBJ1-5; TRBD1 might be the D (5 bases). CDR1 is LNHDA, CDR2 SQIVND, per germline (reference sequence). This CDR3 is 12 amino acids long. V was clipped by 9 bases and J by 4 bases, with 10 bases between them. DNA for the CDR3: TGTGCCAGCCGGGGGGTTAATCAGCCCCAGCATTTT. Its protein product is CASRGVNQPQHF.

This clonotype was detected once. The CDR3 coding sequence is TGTGCCAGCAGGCGGACGGGGGAAAGCGGGGAGCTGTTTTTT. Translated: CASRRTGESGELFF. This chain joins TRBV25-1 and TRBJ2-2; possible D gene TRBD2, 6 bases. Looked up from germline, CDR1 is MGHDK and CDR2 is SYGVNS. This CDR3 has 14 amino acids. V was pared by 6 bases and J by 7 bases, with 15 bases between.

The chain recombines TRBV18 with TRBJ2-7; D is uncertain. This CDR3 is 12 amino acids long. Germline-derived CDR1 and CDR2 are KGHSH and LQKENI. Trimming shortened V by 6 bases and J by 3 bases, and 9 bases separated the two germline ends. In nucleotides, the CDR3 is TGTGCCAGCTCGGGTGTGGGCTACGAGCAGTACTTC. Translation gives CASSGVGYEQYF.

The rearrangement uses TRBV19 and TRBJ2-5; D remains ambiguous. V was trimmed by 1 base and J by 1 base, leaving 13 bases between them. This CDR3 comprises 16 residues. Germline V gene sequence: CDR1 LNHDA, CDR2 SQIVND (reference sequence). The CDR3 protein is CASSIARGTTQETQYF. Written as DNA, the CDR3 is TGTGCCAGTAGTATAGCTCGCGGAACCACCCAAGAGACCCAGTACTTC.